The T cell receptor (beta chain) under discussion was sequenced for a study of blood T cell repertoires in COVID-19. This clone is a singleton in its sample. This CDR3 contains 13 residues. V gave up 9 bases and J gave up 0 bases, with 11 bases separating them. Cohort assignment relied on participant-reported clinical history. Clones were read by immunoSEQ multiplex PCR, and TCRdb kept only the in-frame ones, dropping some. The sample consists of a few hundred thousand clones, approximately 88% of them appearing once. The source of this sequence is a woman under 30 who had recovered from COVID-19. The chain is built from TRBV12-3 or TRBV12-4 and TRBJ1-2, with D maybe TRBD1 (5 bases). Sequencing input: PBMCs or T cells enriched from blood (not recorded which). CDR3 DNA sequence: TGTGCCAGTGCGGTGACAGCTAACTATGGCTACACCTTC. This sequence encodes CASAVTANYGYTF.